The clone carrying this TCR beta chain was detected only a few times. These data come from a study of T cell changes during pregnancy in multiple sclerosis. Germline V lookup: CDR1 SGHDN, CDR2 FVKESK. This CDR3 region has 14 residues. Trimming stripped 1 base from V and 3 bases from J, with 10 bases between. Profiled with immunoSEQ multiplex PCR; TCRdb holds only in-frame clones, not every one. The table lists fewer than 35,000 clones, 90% of them singletons. Sequenced here: CD4+ T cells from peripheral blood mononuclear cells, sampled in the third trimester of pregnancy. The clonotype originates from a female donor in good health, enrolled as a control in a pregnancy study. The J gene is TRBJ2-7, the V gene TRBV14; D gene ambiguous. CDR3 DNA: TGTGCCAGCAGCCAAGGTCTCAGAAACTACGAGCAGTACTTC. Protein sequence: CASSQGLRNYEQYF. Using reference TRBV14 and TRBJ2-7 for the parts outside the CDR3, the full variable domain is EAGVTQFPSHSVIEKGQTVTLRCDPISGHDNLYWYRRVMGKEIKFLLHFVKESKQDESGMPNNRFLAERTGGTYSTLKVQPAELEDSGVYFCASSQGLRNYEQYFGPGTRLTVT.